The clone carrying this T cell receptor (beta chain) was observed many times. No antigen is known for it. This specimen comes from a study of Graves' ophthalmopathy and Graves' hyperthyroidism. The study's findings and limits: The model flagged ophthalmopathy progression at 65% to 71% sensitivity and 72% to 80% specificity. Appearing in blood as well were most expanded thyroid clonotypes above 0.001 frequency.

The V end was cut by 3 bases, the J end by 7 bases, with 12 bases between. The CDR3 spans 13 residues. The germline gives CDR1 MGHDK, CDR2 SYGVNS. Amplification of the TCR beta CDR3 regions used RNA transcripts (as template). Second-round multiplex PCR followed a first-round RT-PCR using HTBI primers. One entry per CDR3 protein results from TCRdb running MiXCR on the multiplex PCR reads. The sample consists of over a million distinct CDR3 sequences, about two fifths of them appearing once. The chain is built from TRBV25-1 and TRBJ1-2; D remains unclear. The sequence came from an adult man with Graves' hyperthyroidism. Sequenced sample: peripheral blood or thyroid tissue (not recorded which). CDR3 DNA sequence: TGTGCCAGCAGTGACCCCAGCGAAGTTGGCTACACCTTC. Translation gives CASSDPSEVGYTF.